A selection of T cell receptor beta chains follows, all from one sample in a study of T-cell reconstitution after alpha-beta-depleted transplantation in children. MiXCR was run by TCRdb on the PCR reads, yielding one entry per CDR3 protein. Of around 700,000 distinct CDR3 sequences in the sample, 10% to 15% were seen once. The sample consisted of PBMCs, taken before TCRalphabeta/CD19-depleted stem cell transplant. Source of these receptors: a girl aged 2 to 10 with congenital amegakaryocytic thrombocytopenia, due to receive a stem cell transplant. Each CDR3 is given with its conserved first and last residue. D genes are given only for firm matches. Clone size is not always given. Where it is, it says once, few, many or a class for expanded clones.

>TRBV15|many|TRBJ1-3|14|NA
TGTGCCACCAGCATGACGCTTGGGGGAAACACCATATATTTT
CATSMTLGGNTIYF
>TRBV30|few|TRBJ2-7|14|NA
TGTGCCTGGGAAAGGGACACCGGGACCTACGAGCAGTACTTC
CAWERDTGTYEQYF
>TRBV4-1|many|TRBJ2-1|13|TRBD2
TGCGCCAGCAGCCAAGAACTAGCGAATGAGCAGTTCTTC
CASSQELANEQFF
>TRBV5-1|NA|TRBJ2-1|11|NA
TGCGCCAGTCAGGGGAACAATGAGCAGTTCTTC
CASQGNNEQFF
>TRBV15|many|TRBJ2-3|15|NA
TGTGCCACCAGCAGCTTACCGGGAGGCACAGATACGCAGTATTTT
CATSSLPGGTDTQYF
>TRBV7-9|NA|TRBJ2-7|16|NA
TGTGCCAGCAGCTTAGATTCTGCGGGGTGGACCTACGAGCAGTACTTC
CASSLDSAGWTYEQYF
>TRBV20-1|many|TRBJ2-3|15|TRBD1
TGCAGTGCCCCGACAGGGCGGTCTGGCACAGATACGCAGTATTTT
CSAPTGRSGTDTQYF
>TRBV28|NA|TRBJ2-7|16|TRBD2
TGTGCCAGCAGTTTTTCCGGAAAGCGGGGATCCTACGAGCAGTACTTC
CASSFSGKRGSYEQYF
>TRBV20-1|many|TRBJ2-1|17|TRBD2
TGCAGTGCTAGAGATCTAGATGGGACTAGACCCTACAATGAGCAGTTCTTC
CSARDLDGTRPYNEQFF
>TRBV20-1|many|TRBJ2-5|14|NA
TGCAGTGCTAGAGATTTTGGAGTCCAAGAGACCCAGTACTTC
CSARDFGVQETQYF
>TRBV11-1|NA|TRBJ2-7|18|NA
TGTGCCAGCAGCCCAGATCGGCTGAGGCGGGATGGAGCATACGAGCAGTACTTC
CASSPDRLRRDGAYEQYF
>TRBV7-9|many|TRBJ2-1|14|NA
TGTGCCAGCAGCTTAGTTCAGGGCCGAAATGAGCAGTTCTTC
CASSLVQGRNEQFF
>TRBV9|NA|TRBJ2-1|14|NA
TGTGCCAGCAGTGTAGGGGGATTCCCCAATGAGCAGTTCTTC
CASSVGGFPNEQFF
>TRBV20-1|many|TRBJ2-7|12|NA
TGCAGTGCCCTCTACCAAACTGGGGAGCAGTACTTC
CSALYQTGEQYF
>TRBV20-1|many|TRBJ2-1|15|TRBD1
TGCAGTGCTCCCTCAGGGGGCGGCTCCTACAATGAGCAGTTCTTC
CSAPSGGGSYNEQFF
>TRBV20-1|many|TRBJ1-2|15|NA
TGCAGTGCTAGAGATCGTTCAGTCCTTAACTATGGCTACACCTTC
CSARDRSVLNYGYTF
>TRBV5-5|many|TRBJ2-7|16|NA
TGTGCCAGCAGCCTTACCTCGACTAGTGCGCCTTACGAGCAGTACTTC
CASSLTSTSAPYEQYF
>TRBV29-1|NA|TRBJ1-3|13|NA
TGCAGCGGATTGACAGTCACTGGAAACACCATATATTTT
CSGLTVTGNTIYF
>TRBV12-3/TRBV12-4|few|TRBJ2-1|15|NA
TGTGCCAGCAACCGGATGACTGTGTCCTACAATGAGCAGTTCTTC
CASNRMTVSYNEQFF
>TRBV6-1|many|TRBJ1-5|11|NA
TGTGCCAGCAGTGACGGTCAGCCCCAGCATTTT
CASSDGQPQHF
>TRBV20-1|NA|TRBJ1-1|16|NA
TGCAGTGCTAGAGGTAACGGAGGGGCCTCGAACACTGAAGCTTTCTTT
CSARGNGGASNTEAFF
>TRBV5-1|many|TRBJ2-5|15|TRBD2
TGCGCCAGCAGCGAGGGAGGGAGCGGCCAAGAGACCCAGTACTTC
CASSEGGSGQETQYF
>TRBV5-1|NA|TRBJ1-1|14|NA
TGCGCCAGCAGCGGGGACGGATTGAACACTGAAGCTTTCTTT
CASSGDGLNTEAFF
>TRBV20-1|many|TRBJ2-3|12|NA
TGCAGTGCTAGGTTGATCACAGATACGCAGTATTTT
CSARLITDTQYF
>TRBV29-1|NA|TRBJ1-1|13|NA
TGCAGCGTGACTACAGGAATGAACACTGAAGCTTTCTTT
CSVTTGMNTEAFF
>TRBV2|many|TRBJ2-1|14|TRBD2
TGTGCCAGTGGACTAGCGGGAGTTAGTAATGAGCAGTTCTTC
CASGLAGVSNEQFF
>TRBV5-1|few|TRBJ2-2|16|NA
TGCGCCAGCAGCTTGGCGTCAGGCCTTCGGACCGGGGAGCTGTTTTTT
CASSLASGLRTGELFF
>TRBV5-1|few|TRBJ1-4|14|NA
TGCGCCAGCAGCTTGGACGGGGAGTATGAAAAACTGTTTTTT
CASSLDGEYEKLFF
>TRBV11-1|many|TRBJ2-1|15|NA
TGTGCCAGCAGCTTTCGAACAGGGTTTTTCGATGAGCAGTTCTTC
CASSFRTGFFDEQFF
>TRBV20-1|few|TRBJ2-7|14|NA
TGCAGTGCTGCCCCAAAGAACACTTACTACGAGCAGTACTTC
CSAAPKNTYYEQYF
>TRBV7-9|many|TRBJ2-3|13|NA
TGTGCCAGCAATTACAGGGTAGCAGATACGCAGTATTTT
CASNYRVADTQYF
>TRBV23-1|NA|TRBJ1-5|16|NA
TGCGCCAGCAGTCAAGCAGGGGCGGGCGCGGATCAGCCCCAGCATTTT
CASSQAGAGADQPQHF
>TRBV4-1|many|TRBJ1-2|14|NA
TGCGCCAGCAGCCGCACAAGCAGGGTTGCTGGCTACACCTTC
CASSRTSRVAGYTF
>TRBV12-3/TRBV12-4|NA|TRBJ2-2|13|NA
TGTGCCAGCAGGGGTTTCCAGGGCGGGGAGCTGTTTTTT
CASRGFQGGELFF
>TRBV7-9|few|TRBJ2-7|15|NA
TGTGCCAGCAGCTTAGCTGGAGGCGCAGTGGACGAGCAGTACTTC
CASSLAGGAVDEQYF
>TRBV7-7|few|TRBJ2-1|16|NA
TGTGCCAGCAGCCCGACCCCTACGCGGACCTACAATGAGCAGTTCTTC
CASSPTPTRTYNEQFF
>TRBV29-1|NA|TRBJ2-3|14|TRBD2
TGCAGCGGCCGACTAGCGGGATACACAGATACGCAGTATTTT
CSGRLAGYTDTQYF
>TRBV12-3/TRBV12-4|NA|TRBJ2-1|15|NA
TGTGCCAGCAGTTTCCTGGGAGGGGGCTACAATGAGCAGTTCTTC
CASSFLGGGYNEQFF
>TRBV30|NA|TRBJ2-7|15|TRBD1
TGTGCCTGGAGACCCCGGGGACAGGGTATCTACGAGCAGTACTTC
CAWRPRGQGIYEQYF
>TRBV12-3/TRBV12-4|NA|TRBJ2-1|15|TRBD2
TGTGCCAGCAGTTTTTTAGGGACTAGCTCTAATGAGCAGTTCTTC
CASSFLGTSSNEQFF
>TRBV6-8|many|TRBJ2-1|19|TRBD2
TGTGCCAGCGTGCTACCCGGGACTAGCGCTTCAAGCTCCTACAATGAGCAGTTCTTC
CASVLPGTSASSSYNEQFF
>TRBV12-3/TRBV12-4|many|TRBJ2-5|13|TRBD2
TGTGCCAGCAGTACCTTACCGTCTAGCGGAACGTACTTC
CASSTLPSSGTYF
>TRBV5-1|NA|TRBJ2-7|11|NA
TGCGCCAGCCTACTTAACTACGAGCAGTACTTC
CASLLNYEQYF
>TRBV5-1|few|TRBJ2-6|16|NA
TGCGCCAGCAGCACCGACCGGGCCGGTGTATTAGCCGTCCTGACTTTC
CASSTDRAGVLAVLTF
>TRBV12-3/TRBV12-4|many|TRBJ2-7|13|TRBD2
TGTGCCAGCAGTTTGGGGGGGGAGTACGAGCAGTACTTC
CASSLGGEYEQYF
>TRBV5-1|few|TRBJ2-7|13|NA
TGCGCCAGCAGCTCGGTGAACGAGGGGGGACAGTACTTC
CASSSVNEGGQYF
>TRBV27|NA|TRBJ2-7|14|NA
TGTGCCAGCACTCCCGTGTCTAGCAATCACGAGCAGTACTTC
CASTPVSSNHEQYF
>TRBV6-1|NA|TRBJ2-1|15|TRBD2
TGTGCCAGCAGGGGACTAGCGGGTAGCTACAATGAGCAGTTCTTC
CASRGLAGSYNEQFF
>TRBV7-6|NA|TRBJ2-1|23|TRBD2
TGTGCCAGCAGCGCATCCCTCACAACCGGGACTAGCGGGAGTGGCTTCTCTTACAATGAGCAGTTCTTC
CASSASLTTGTSGSGFSYNEQFF
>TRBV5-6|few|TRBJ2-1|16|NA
TGTGCCAGCAGCTCATATAGCGGTTACTCCTACAATGAGCAGTTCTTC
CASSSYSGYSYNEQFF
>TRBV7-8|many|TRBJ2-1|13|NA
TGTGCCAGCAGCTTGATAGCTTACAATGAGCAGTTCTTC
CASSLIAYNEQFF
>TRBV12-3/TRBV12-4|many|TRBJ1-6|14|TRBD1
TGTGCCAGCAGTTTGATGGGACAGAGTTCACCCCTCCACTTT
CASSLMGQSSPLHF
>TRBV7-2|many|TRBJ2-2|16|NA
TGTGCCAGCAGCTCGGATGTGGGAAGTCATGCCGGGGAGCTGTTTTTT
CASSSDVGSHAGELFF